This TCR beta chain was sequenced for a study of cytomegalovirus exposure and HLA in healthy donors. The CDR3 covers 17 residues. CDR1 and CDR2 (germline): SGHVS, FQNEAQ. J lost 10 bases, V lost 7 bases, and 19 bases had no gene match. PCR primers comprised 60 Vbeta and 13 Jbeta primers. Sequenced by immunoSEQ multiplex PCR; TCRdb stores in-frame clones only, minus some. The sample shows some 56,000 clones, 70% to 85% of them seen only once. Participants comprised healthy donors of bone marrow. Study findings and constraints: Evidence from a later analysis indicated that most CMV-associated TCR beta chains looked HLA-restricted.

Of note for this clone: Its antigen is as yet unknown.

The material sequenced was PBMCs. This sequence was found in a man aged 45-65 years in good health and CMV-seronegative. The chain has TRBV7-8 and TRBJ1-6; TRBD1 matches 7 bases. The CDR3 reads CASTRRTRGQLRSPLHF. CDR3 in DNA: TGTGCCAGCACCCGAAGGACCAGGGGACAGTTAAGATCACCCCTCCACTTT.